This TCR beta chain was obtained from a study of synovial regulatory T cells in juvenile arthritis. Germline lookup yields CDR1 MNHEY and CDR2 SVGAGI. The CDR3 spans 15 residues. Only the protein sequence is given. Method: immunoSEQ multiplex PCR; TCRdb's copy keeps in-frame clones and lacks some. The listing records over 7,500 clones. Study-level findings and limits: Inflammation-associated Treg cells in blood had less TCR diversity than the remaining blood Treg cells.

Notes on this clone: Its antigen is still unknown.

The sequenced sample consisted of Treg cells from blood. Documented subset: HLA-DR+ inflammation-associated blood Treg cells. The TCR was taken from a donor aged 2-30 years with juvenile idiopathic arthritis. The chain couples TRBV6-5 to TRBJ1-1; TCRdb's D call, TRBD1, is unchecked because there is no DNA. This CDR3 is CATGRTGHPNTEAFF.